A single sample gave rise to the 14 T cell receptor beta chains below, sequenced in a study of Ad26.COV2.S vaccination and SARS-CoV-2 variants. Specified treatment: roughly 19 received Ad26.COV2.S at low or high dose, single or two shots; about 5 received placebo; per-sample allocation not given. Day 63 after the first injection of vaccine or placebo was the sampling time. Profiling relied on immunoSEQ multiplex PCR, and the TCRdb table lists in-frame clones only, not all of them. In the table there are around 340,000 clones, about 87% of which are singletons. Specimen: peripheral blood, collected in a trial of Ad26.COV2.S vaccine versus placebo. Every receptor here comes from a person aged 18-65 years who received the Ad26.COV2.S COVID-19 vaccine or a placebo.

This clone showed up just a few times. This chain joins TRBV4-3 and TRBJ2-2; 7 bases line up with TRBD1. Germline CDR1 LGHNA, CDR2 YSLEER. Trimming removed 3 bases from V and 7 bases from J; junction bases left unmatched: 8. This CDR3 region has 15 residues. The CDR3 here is CASSQDRQGHGELFF. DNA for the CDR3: TGCGCCAGCAGCCAGGACCGACAGGGACACGGGGAGCTGTTTTTT.

DNA of the CDR3: TGTGCCACGACCCCTTCTGGAAACACCATATATTTT. As protein: CATTPSGNTIYF. This chain links TRBV19 with TRBJ1-3; D not resolved. There are 12 residues in the CDR3. The germline V gene has CDR1 LNHDA and CDR2 SQIVND (reference sequence). Trimming stripped 10 bases from V and 1 base from J, with 8 bases between. Supplemented by reference TRBV19 and TRBJ1-3, the full variable domain reads DGGITQSPKYLFRKEGQNVTLSCEQNLNHDAMYWYRQDPGQGLRLIYYSQIVNDFQKGDIAEGYSVSREKKESFPLTVTSAQKNPTAFYLCATTPSGNTIYFGEGSWLTVV.

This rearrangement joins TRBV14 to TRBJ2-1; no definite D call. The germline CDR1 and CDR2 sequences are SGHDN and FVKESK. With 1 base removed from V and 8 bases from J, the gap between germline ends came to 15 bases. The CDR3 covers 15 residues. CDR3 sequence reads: CASSQGGSAPYEQFF. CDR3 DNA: TGTGCCAGCAGCCAAGGGGGTTCCGCCCCCTATGAGCAGTTCTTC.

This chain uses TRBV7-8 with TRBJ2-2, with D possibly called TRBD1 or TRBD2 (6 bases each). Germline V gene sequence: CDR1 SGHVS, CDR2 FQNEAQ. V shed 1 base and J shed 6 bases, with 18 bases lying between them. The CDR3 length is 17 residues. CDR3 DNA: TGTGCCAGCAGCTTAGAGGCGGTCCGGGGGCTAGCCGGGGAGCTGTTTTTT. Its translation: CASSLEAVRGLAGELFF.

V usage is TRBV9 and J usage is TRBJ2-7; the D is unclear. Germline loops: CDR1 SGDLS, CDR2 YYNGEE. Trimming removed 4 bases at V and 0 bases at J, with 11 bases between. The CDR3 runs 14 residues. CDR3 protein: CASSSITNSYEQYF. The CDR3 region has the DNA TGTGCCAGCAGCTCTATCACCAACTCCTACGAGCAGTACTTC.

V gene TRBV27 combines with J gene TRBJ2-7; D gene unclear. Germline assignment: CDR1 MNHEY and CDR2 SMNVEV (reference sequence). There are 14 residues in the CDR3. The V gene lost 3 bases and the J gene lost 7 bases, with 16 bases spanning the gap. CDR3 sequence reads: CASSLQYRYSEQYF. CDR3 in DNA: TGTGCCAGCAGTTTGCAGTACCGGTATTCGGAGCAGTACTTC.

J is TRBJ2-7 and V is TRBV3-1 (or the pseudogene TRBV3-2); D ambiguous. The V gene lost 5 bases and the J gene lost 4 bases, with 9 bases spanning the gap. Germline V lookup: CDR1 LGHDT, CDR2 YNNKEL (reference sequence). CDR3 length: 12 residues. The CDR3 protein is CASSSHRYEQYF. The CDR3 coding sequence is TGTGCCAGCAGCAGTCATCGTTACGAGCAGTACTTC.

As DNA, the CDR3 is TGTGCCAGCAGTTCAACCGGGGCGCGGCCCCAGCATTTT. This codes for CASSSTGARPQHF. The rearrangement joins TRBV6-2 or TRBV6-3 to TRBJ1-5, with a tentative D call TRBD1 (5 bases). V lost 4 bases to trimming and J lost 9 bases, with 13 bases between them. The CDR3 extends over 13 amino acids. Germline V gene lookup returns CDR1 MNHEY and CDR2 SVGEGT.

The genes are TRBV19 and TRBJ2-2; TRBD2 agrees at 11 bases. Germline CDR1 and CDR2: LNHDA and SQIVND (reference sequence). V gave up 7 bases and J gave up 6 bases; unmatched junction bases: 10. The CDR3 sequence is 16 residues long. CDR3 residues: CASTIAGGTGPGELFF. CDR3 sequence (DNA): TGTGCCAGTACCATAGCGGGGGGGACGGGACCCGGGGAGCTGTTTTTT. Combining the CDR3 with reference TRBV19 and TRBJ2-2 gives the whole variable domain DGGITQSPKYLFRKEGQNVTLSCEQNLNHDAMYWYRQDPGQGLRLIYYSQIVNDFQKGDIAEGYSVSREKKESFPLTVTSAQKNPTAFYLCASTIAGGTGPGELFFGEGSRLTVL.

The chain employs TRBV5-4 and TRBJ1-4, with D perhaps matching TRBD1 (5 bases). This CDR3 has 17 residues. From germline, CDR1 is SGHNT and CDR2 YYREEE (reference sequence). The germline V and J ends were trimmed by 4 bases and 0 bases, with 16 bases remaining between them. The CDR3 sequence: CASSRTPGLPTNEKLFF. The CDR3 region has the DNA TGTGCCAGCAGCCGGACCCCGGGACTCCCAACTAATGAAAAACTGTTTTTT.

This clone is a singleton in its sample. In DNA form, the CDR3 reads TGTGCCAGCAGCTTTTTGTTAGCGAGGGGAAACACCATATATTTT. Protein: CASSFLLARGNTIYF. This chain uses TRBV7-2 with TRBJ1-3; D remains unclear. CDR1 is SGHTA, CDR2 FQGNSA, per germline. This CDR3 spans 15 amino acids. Trimming removed 3 bases from V and 4 bases from J, with 13 bases in between. The full variable domain, in which reference TRBV7-2 and TRBJ1-3 provide the parts outside the CDR3, is GAGVSQSPSNKVTEKGKDVELRCDPISGHTALYWYRQSLGQGLEFLIYFQGNSAPDKSGLPSDRFSAERTGGSVSTLTIQRTQQEDSAVYLCASSFLLARGNTIYFGEGSWLTVV.

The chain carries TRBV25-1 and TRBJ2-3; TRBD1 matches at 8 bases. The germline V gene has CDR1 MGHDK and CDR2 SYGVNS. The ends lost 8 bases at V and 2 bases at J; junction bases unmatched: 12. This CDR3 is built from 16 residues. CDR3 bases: TGTGCCAGCGAGAGGGCAGGGGGCGCTTTCACAGATACGCAGTATTTT. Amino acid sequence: CASERAGGAFTDTQYF.

CDR3 protein: CASSAVGQGGRIYEQYF. The CDR3 DNA follows: TGTGCCAGCAGTGCCGTCGGACAGGGGGGCCGGATCTACGAGCAGTACTTC. J is TRBJ2-7 and V is TRBV6-1; TRBD1 agrees at 10 bases. Trimming took 4 bases from V and 3 from J; bases not matched to a gene: 12. The CDR3 runs to 17 residues. Germline lookup yields CDR1 MNHNS and CDR2 SASEGT.

The CDR3 sequence: CASTLAGVAADTQYF. CDR3 sequence (DNA): TGTGCCAGTACCCTAGCGGGAGTGGCAGCAGATACGCAGTATTTT. This sequence joins TRBV19 and TRBJ2-3; TRBD2 aligns across 10 bases. Germline V gene data show CDR1 as LNHDA and CDR2 as SQIVND (reference sequence). After removal of 7 bases from V and 4 bases from J, the junction contained 8 bases not matched to a gene. This CDR3 region has 15 residues.